These 9 T cell receptor beta chains were all obtained from the same sample, sequenced in a study of blood T cell repertoires in COVID-19. TCRdb's copy holds only in-frame clones and misses some; the assay was immunoSEQ multiplex PCR. Of 300,000 to 400,000 clones detected, roughly 90% appear once; the ten largest clones hold roughly 6.6%. Sequenced input: peripheral blood. All receptors derive from a woman between 65 and 79 years old with COVID-19, enrolled during active disease.

The chain uses TRBV19 and TRBJ1-5, with 8 bases matching TRBD1. In germline, CDR1 is LNHDA, CDR2 SQIVND (reference sequence). V was clipped by 4 bases and J by 2 bases; unmatched bases: 1. The CDR3 is 14 amino acids. Here the CDR3 reads CASSKGQGNQPQHF. The CDR3 coding sequence is TGTGCCAGTAGTAAGGGACAGGGCAATCAGCCCCAGCATTTT.

The chain employs TRBV13 and TRBJ2-1; TRBD2 matches at 8 bases. CDR3 length equals 18 residues. Germline loops: CDR1 PRHDT, CDR2 FYEKMQ (reference sequence). With 1 base clipped from V and 5 bases from J, the junction kept 13 bases outside the gene matches. Here the CDR3 reads CASSLAPLGSGGNNEQFF. CDR3 DNA: TGTGCCAGCAGCTTAGCCCCCCTAGGGAGCGGGGGAAACAATGAGCAGTTCTTC.

The V gene is TRBV5-6, the J gene TRBJ2-7, with 8 positions matching TRBD2. Germline CDR1 SGHDT, CDR2 YYEEEE. With V trimmed by 4 bases and J by 2 bases, 8 bases remained unmatched. This CDR3 comprises 15 residues. CDR3 residues: CASSAGLANPYEQYF. The DNA of the CDR3 is TGTGCCAGCAGCGCCGGACTAGCTAACCCCTACGAGCAGTACTTC.

The rearrangement joins TRBV7-2 to TRBJ2-4; D possibly corresponds to TRBD1 (5 bases). Trimming left V 1 base short and J 0 bases short, with 7 bases between. This CDR3 is 15 amino acids long. Germline CDR1 SGHTA, CDR2 FQGNSA. CDR3 sequence: CASSLVQGAKNIQYF. CDR3 DNA: TGTGCCAGCAGCTTAGTCCAGGGAGCCAAAAACATTCAGTACTTC.

The chain combines TRBV6-2 or TRBV6-3 with TRBJ1-2; 8 bases match TRBD1. The V gene end was trimmed by 4 bases and the J gene end by 3 bases; junction bases not matched to a gene: 7. CDR3 length: 15 residues. Germline values: CDR1 MNHEY, CDR2 SVGEGT. In DNA, the CDR3 is TGTGCCAGCAGTTTCGGGACAGGAGGTGACTATGGCTACACCTTC. This translates into CASSFGTGGDYGYTF.

V and J are TRBV5-6 and TRBJ2-5; D is possibly TRBD1 (6 bases). CDR3 length: 13 amino acids. Trimming pared 2 bases from V and 9 bases from J, leaving 14 bases between. Germline CDR1 and CDR2: SGHDT and YYEEEE. The CDR3 protein is CASSFVTPGAQYF. For the CDR3, the DNA is TGTGCCAGCAGCTTTGTGACGCCAGGGGCCCAGTACTTC.

This clone was detected once. This sequence joins TRBV11-2 and TRBJ2-6; D call uncertain. The CDR3 length is 19 residues. V lost 1 base to trimming and J lost 1 base, with 17 bases between them. The germline V gene has CDR1 SGHAT and CDR2 FQNNGV. CDR3 bases: TGTGCCAGCAGCTTAGGTCGTCTCCTTACAAAATCTGGGGCCAACGTCCTGACTTTC. Translating it yields CASSLGRLLTKSGANVLTF. The variable domain in full, with the rest retrieved from reference TRBV11-2 and TRBJ2-6, is EAGVAQSPRYKIIEKRQSVAFWCNPISGHATLYWYQQILGQGPKLLIQFQNNGVVDDSQLPKDRFSAERLKGVDSTLKIQPAKLEDSAVYLCASSLGRLLTKSGANVLTFGAGSRLTVL.

The chain combines TRBV11-2 with TRBJ1-1, with D possibly matching TRBD1 (5 bases). V gave up 7 bases and J gave up 6 bases, with 18 bases separating them. From germline, CDR1 is SGHAT and CDR2 FQNNGV. The CDR3 totals 14 residues. The CDR3 protein is CASTPLGLASEAFF. The CDR3 nucleotides read TGTGCCAGCACCCCCCTGGGGCTCGCGTCTGAAGCTTTCTTT.

The genes are TRBV6-6 and TRBJ1-1; D is uncertain. Trimming shortened V by 8 bases and J by 1 base, and 11 bases separated the two germline ends. The length of the CDR3 is 13 residues. The germline gives CDR1 MNHNY, CDR2 SVGAGI (reference sequence). The CDR3 sequence: CASGPKGNTEAFF. Here the CDR3 DNA reads TGTGCCAGCGGGCCGAAAGGGAACACTGAAGCTTTCTTT.